This passage covers 15 T cell receptor beta chains from one sample sequenced in a study of blood T cell repertoires in COVID-19. Here immunoSEQ multiplex PCR was the method, and the copy in TCRdb shows in-frame clones only, minus some. The repertoire holds 100,000 to 150,000 clones, with approximately 90% as singletons. The specimen was peripheral blood. Every receptor here comes from a man between 50 and 59 years old with acute or convalescent COVID-19.

The V call is TRBV29-1, the J call TRBJ1-2; possibly TRBD1 for D (5 bases). Trimming cost V 3 bases and J 4 bases, with 18 bases left between them. The germline gives CDR1 SQVTM, CDR2 ANQGSEA. This CDR3 is built from 15 residues. CDR3 nucleotides: TGCAGCGTTGAGAAAGGGACTCATGGACTCTATGGCTACACCTTC. Translating it yields CSVEKGTHGLYGYTF.

The CDR3, as DNA: TGTGCCAGCAGCAAAAGGGGAGGGAGGACTAGCGGGAGGTCCTACGAGCAGTACTTC. It specifies CASSKRGGRTSGRSYEQYF. The V gene is TRBV21-1, the J gene TRBJ2-7; TRBD2, as called in the table, went unchecked against the DNA. TRBV21-1 is classified as a pseudogene. CDR3 size: 19 residues.

The chain links TRBV5-4 to TRBJ2-7; tentatively, D is TRBD1 (5 bases). The CDR3 is 14 amino acids. V was cut by 2 bases and J by 0 bases, with 9 bases left in between. Germline CDR1 SGHNT, CDR2 YYREEE (reference sequence). CDR3: CASSFRAPSYEQYF. CDR3 nucleotide sequence: TGTGCCAGCAGCTTCAGGGCCCCCTCCTACGAGCAGTACTTC.

The chain has TRBV6-5 and TRBJ1-1; 7 bases are shared with TRBD1. V dropped 7 bases and J dropped 4; count of bases not matched to a gene: 9. CDR3 length: 14 residues. CDR1 and CDR2 (germline): MNHEY, SVGAGI. CDR3 sequence (DNA): TGTGCCAGCATGTACAGGGGAGGAGGCACTGAAGCTTTCTTT. Encoded protein: CASMYRGGGTEAFF.

The chain is built from TRBV10-3 and TRBJ2-1; 12 positions agree with TRBD2. J lost 7 bases, V lost 4 bases, and 5 bases had no gene match. CDR1 ENHRY and CDR2 SYGVKD come from the germline V gene. The CDR3 sequence is 15 residues long. The CDR3: CAISATSGSKNEQFF. The CDR3 DNA sequence: TGTGCCATCAGTGCGACTAGCGGGAGTAAAAATGAGCAGTTCTTC.

This chain joins TRBV28 and TRBJ1-2; 9 nucleotides align to TRBD1. Germline V lookup: CDR1 MDHEN, CDR2 SYDVKM. The CDR3 runs 15 residues. After removal of 8 bases from V and 2 bases from J, the junction contained 9 bases not matched to a gene. The CDR3 DNA sequence: TGTGCCAGCCAGTTATACAGGGGGCAGAACTATGGCTACACCTTC. Encoded protein: CASQLYRGQNYGYTF.

This chain joins TRBV6-2 or TRBV6-3 and TRBJ2-7, with TRBD1 matching 8 bases. Germline loops: CDR1 MNHEY, CDR2 SVGEGT. The CDR3 sequence is 14 residues long. The junction had 3 bases not matched to a gene; V was cut back by 2 bases and J by 3 bases. The CDR3: CASSYSTGGYEQYF. CDR3 sequence (DNA): TGTGCCAGCAGTTACAGTACAGGGGGCTACGAGCAGTACTTC.

The CDR3: CASSEGRGTGELFF. DNA of the CDR3: TGTGCCAGCAGTGAAGGTCGGGGCACCGGGGAGCTGTTTTTT. The chain links TRBV6-1 to TRBJ2-2; tentative D call: TRBD2 (5 bases). Per germline, CDR1 MNHNS and CDR2 SASEGT. This CDR3 is 14 amino acids long. The V and J ends lost 1 base and 4 bases respectively, with 7 bases between them.

The table lists this clone with a few counts. At one boundary the junction diverges from the germline segment, which might be a read error. CDR3 in amino acids: CASSLAPGGAYGQYF. CDR3 nucleotides: TGCGCCAGCAGCTTGGCGCCAGGGGGCGCGTACGGGCAGTACTTC. The chain uses TRBV5-1 and TRBJ2-7, with 8 bases matching TRBD1. The CDR3 extends over 15 amino acids. Germline values: CDR1 SGHRS, CDR2 YFSETQ. The whole variable domain, remainder taken from reference TRBV5-1 and TRBJ2-7, is KAGVTQTPRYLIKTRGQQVTLSCSPISGHRSVSWYQQTPGQGLQFLFEYFSETQRNKGNFPGRFSGRQFSNSRSEMNVSTLELGDSALYLCASSLAPGGAYGQYFGPGTRLTVT.

The genes are TRBV21-1 and TRBJ1-5; the table names TRBD1, a call not compared with the DNA. TRBV21-1 is listed as a pseudogene. CDR3 length: 15 amino acids. The CDR3 here is CASSPGQGLGQPQHF. CDR3 nucleotides: TGTGCCAGCAGCCCCGGACAGGGGTTAGGTCAGCCCCAGCATTTT.

This clone was recorded once. The chain joins TRBV11-3 to TRBJ2-3; 8 bases align to TRBD2. CDR1 SGHNT and CDR2 YENEEA come from the germline V gene. The CDR3 contains 16 residues. Germline trimming cut 6 bases from V and 0 bases from J; bases unmatched to any gene: 8. CDR3 coding DNA: TGTGCCAGCAGGGATATAGCGGGGCCCAGCACAGATACGCAGTATTTT. This sequence encodes CASRDIAGPSTDTQYF.

V usage is TRBV9 and J usage is TRBJ2-1; a possible D gene is TRBD1 (6 bases). The germline V gene has CDR1 SGDLS and CDR2 YYNGEE. The CDR3 runs 13 residues. Trimming cost V 1 base and J 4 bases, with 6 bases left between them. CDR3 nucleotides: TGTGCCAGCAGCGTAACAGGGTACAATGAGCAGTTCTTC. Its translation: CASSVTGYNEQFF.

The CDR3 DNA reads as TGTGCCAGCAGTGACTCTTCGGGGGCAGATACGCAGTATTTT. It is translated as CASSDSSGADTQYF. The chain couples TRBV6-4 to TRBJ2-3, with TRBD2 as a possible D gene (6 bases). In germline, CDR1 is MRHNA, CDR2 SNTAGT. The CDR3 covers 14 residues. V lost 0 bases to trimming and J lost 4 bases, with 8 bases between them.

This clone was observed a handful of times. CDR3 region: CASSLVESGRADNEQFF. CDR3 coding DNA: TGTGCCAGCAGCTTAGTTGAAAGCGGGAGGGCCGACAATGAGCAGTTCTTC. This chain joins TRBV11-3 and TRBJ2-1; 10 nucleotides agree with TRBD2. After removal of 1 base from V and 5 bases from J, the junction contained 8 bases not matched to a gene. Germline values: CDR1 SGHNT, CDR2 YENEEA. This CDR3 is 17 amino acids long.

This chain links TRBV6-5 with TRBJ1-5; the D gene is possibly TRBD1 (6 bases). Per the germline V gene, CDR1 is MNHEY and CDR2 is SVGAGI. V was clipped by 8 bases and J by 0 bases, with 11 bases between them. This CDR3 spans 14 amino acids. Written as DNA, the CDR3 is TGTGCCAGCGGGACACTCCGTAGCAATCAGCCCCAGCATTTT. It translates to CASGTLRSNQPQHF.